What follows describes a single T cell receptor beta chain. MiXCR, run by TCRdb on the RT-PCR reads, gives a single entry per CDR3 protein. The table has some 570,000 distinct CDR3 sequences, about 11% seen once. These data come from a study of response to subunit inactivated influenza vaccine. This CDR3 region has 16 residues. CDR1 is MNHEY, CDR2 SVGEGT, per germline. Trimming stripped 6 bases from V and 4 bases from J, with 20 bases between. These same data were also listed under a study on T cells expressing NK-cell markers. That publication notes: Beta-chain TCR cDNA was generated via 5'RACE template switching with UMIs.

The chain uses TRBV6-2 or TRBV6-3 and TRBJ2-3; either TRBD1 or TRBD2 may fit D (5 bases each). The material was PBMCs from blood, obtained on the day of vaccination. The receptor was isolated from a man aged 50 or older who received an inactivated influenza vaccine. The CDR3 region has the DNA TGTGCCAGCAGACCCGGGACCCCAAGGGGTCCAGATACGCAGTATTTT. As protein: CASRPGTPRGPDTQYF.